This T cell receptor beta chain appears in the sequencing data of a study of blood T cell repertoires in COVID-19. Overall study: Nucleic acid was either cDNA or gDNA, and it came from T cells, B-cell-depleted T cells, or PBMCs.

This CDR3 is built from 14 residues. The ends lost 9 bases at V and 2 bases at J; junction bases unmatched: 8. Germline-derived CDR1 and CDR2 are SGHRS and YFSETQ. The method was immunoSEQ multiplex PCR; TCRdb's version includes in-frame clones alone and lacks a portion of them. The sample comprises roughly 35,000 clones, about 85% of which are singletons, and approximately 20% rests with the top ten. The TCR originated in an older man with acute or convalescent COVID-19. The V and J genes are TRBV5-1 and TRBJ2-5, with TRBD1 matching 9 bases. The sample comprised peripheral blood. The DNA of the CDR3 is TGCGCCACCACGAGGGGGACAGGGCAAGAGACCCAGTACTTC. Translated: CATTRGTGQETQYF.